The present T cell receptor beta chain was sequenced within a study of blood T cell repertoires in COVID-19. Study overall: The United States, Italy and Spain were the sources of the acute and convalescent COVID-19 samples.

Losses at the gene ends were 1 base for V and 3 bases for J; bases not matched to a gene: 5. The CDR3 has 15 residues. Germline V gene lookup returns CDR1 SNHLY and CDR2 FYNNEI. Libraries were prepared by immunoSEQ multiplex PCR; TCRdb keeps only in-frame clonotypes and omits some of them. This sample has nearly 300,000 clones, with about 87% found just once. The sample consisted of peripheral blood. This sequence originates from a woman aged 25-40 years who had recovered from COVID-19. The chain uses TRBV2 and TRBJ2-7; TRBD2 aligns across 8 bases. CDR3 bases: TGTGCCAGCAGTGAAGACGGGGGGGTTATCTACGAGCAGTACTTC. Translating it yields CASSEDGGVIYEQYF.